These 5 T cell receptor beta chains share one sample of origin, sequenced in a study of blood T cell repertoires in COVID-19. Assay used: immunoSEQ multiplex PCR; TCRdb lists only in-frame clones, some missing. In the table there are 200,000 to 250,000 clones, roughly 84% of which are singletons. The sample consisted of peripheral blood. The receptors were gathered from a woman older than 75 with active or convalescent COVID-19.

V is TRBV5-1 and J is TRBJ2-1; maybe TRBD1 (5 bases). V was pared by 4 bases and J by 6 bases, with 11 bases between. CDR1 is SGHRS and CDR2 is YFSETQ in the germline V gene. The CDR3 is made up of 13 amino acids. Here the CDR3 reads CASSLFDSNEQFF. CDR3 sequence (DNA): TGCGCCAGCAGCCTCTTCGACAGCAATGAGCAGTTCTTC. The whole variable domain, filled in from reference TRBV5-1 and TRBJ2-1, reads KAGVTQTPRYLIKTRGQQVTLSCSPISGHRSVSWYQQTPGQGLQFLFEYFSETQRNKGNFPGRFSGRQFSNSRSEMNVSTLELGDSALYLCASSLFDSNEQFFGPGTRLTVL.

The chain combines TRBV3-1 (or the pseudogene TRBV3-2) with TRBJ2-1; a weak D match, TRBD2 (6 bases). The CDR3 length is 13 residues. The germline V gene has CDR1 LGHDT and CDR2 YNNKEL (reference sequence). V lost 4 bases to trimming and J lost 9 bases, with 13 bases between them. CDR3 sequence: CASSPQTSLEQFF. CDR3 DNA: TGTGCCAGCAGCCCGCAGACTAGTCTTGAGCAGTTCTTC.

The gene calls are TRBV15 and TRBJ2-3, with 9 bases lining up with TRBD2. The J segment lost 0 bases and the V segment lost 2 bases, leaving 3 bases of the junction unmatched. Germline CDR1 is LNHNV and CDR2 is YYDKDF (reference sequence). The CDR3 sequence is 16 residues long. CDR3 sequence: CATSRLGLASTDTQYF. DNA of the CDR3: TGTGCCACCAGCAGACTGGGACTAGCCAGCACAGATACGCAGTATTTT.

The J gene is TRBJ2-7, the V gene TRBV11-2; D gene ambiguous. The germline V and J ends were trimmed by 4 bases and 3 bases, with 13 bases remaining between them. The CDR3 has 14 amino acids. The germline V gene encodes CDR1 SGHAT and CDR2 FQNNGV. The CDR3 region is CASSYAETGYEQYF. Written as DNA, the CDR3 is TGTGCCAGCAGCTACGCGGAGACGGGCTACGAGCAGTACTTC.

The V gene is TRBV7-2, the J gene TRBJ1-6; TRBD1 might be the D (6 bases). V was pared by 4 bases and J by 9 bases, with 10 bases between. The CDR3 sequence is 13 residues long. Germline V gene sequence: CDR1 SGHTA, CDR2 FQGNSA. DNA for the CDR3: TGTGCCAGCAGCTCGGACAGTTCTTCACCCCTCCACTTT. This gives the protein CASSSDSSSPLHF.